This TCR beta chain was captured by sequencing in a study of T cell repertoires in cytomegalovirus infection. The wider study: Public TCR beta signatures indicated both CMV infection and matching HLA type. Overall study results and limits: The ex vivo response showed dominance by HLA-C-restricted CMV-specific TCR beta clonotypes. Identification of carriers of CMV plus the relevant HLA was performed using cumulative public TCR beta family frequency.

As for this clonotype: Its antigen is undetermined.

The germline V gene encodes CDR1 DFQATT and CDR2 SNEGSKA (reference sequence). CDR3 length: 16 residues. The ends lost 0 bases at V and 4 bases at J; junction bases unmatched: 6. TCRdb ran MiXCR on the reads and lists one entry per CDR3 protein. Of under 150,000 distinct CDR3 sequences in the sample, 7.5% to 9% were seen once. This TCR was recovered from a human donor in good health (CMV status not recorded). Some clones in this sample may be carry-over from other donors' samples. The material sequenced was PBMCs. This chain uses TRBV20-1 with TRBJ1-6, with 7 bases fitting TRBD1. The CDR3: CSARDVGQTYNSPLHF. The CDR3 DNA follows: TGCAGTGCTAGAGATGTGGGACAGACTTATAATTCACCCCTCCACTTT.